This TCR beta chain came from a study of T cell responses to AZD1222 COVID-19 vaccine listed by TCRdb under 2021. Background for the entire study: AZD1222 recipients whose second dose came at about 4 weeks and those whose second dose came at about 12 weeks were combined into one group, since spike-specific TCR depth and breadth did not differ between the two schedules. Trial participants were enrolled into age subgroups of 18-55, 56-69 and 70-plus years, which contained around 150, 28 and 57 TCR-sequenced participants, respectively. A total of under 250 trial participants underwent TCR sequencing, of whom about 210 had received two doses of AZD1222 and about 26 had received two doses of the MenACWY control vaccine. General study outcomes and caveats: The vaccine-associated CD4 TCRs covered the entire spike protein, and the dominant responses fell in regions 160-218 and 743-854. Conclusions about previously exposed vaccinees are limited, since just a handful of AZD1222 recipients were seropositive for SARS-CoV-2 at baseline. A significant rise in spike-specific TCR breadth and depth was observed after two AZD1222 doses relative to day 0 and relative to MenACWY recipients. Because no day 14 peak-response samples were available, the repertoires could be characterized only after the peak T cell response. Participants were mostly white British and included more females than males, and it was suggested by the authors that clonal diversity may have been underestimated. Reportedly, close to half of the unique spike-specific TCRs recognized epitopes lying outside the regions that are mutated in the B.1.351 and B.1.1.7 variants. In the small 56-69-year group, the increase in depth fell short of significance, most likely because of low power.

Of note for this clone: Its antigen target is currently unknown. One base away there is no much larger clone; base qualities are not given.

The CDR3 goes from the cysteine to the phenylalanine over 13 residues. The sequence is cut down to CDR3 DNA, 39 bases in frame from base 1. Relative to germline, V is 0 bases shorter and J is 1 base shorter, with 4 bases between their ends. The germline V gene specifies SGDLS as CDR1 and YYNGEE as CDR2. Sample time point, as interpreted from the label and publication: baseline before first vaccination. Vaccinee samples came from UK trials COV001 and COV002, including a single-blind randomized controlled phase 2/3 trial of AZD1222 (ChAdOx1 nCoV-19) in healthy adults. For TCRbeta chain sequencing, PBMC samples from trial participants were taken at day 0 and at day 28 after the second dose. The CDR3 regions of human TCRbeta chains were analyzed by immunosequencing. As for how the authors treated the data: TCRs in the repertoires were compared against a reference library of SARS-CoV-2-specific TCRs that had been generated with the MIRA antigen-specificity platform. Breadth meant the fraction of unique TCRs that were SARS-CoV-2-associated, whereas depth meant the fraction of total T cells that were SARS-CoV-2-associated. Using the MIRA data, each spike-specific TCR was mapped to the spike region that the TCR reacts to and placed in a CD4 or CD8 class. Log10-transformed breadth and depth values were compared by one-way ANOVA with Sidak's multiple comparisons tests. TCRdb took this table from immuneACCESS and kept in-frame rearrangements with V and J called. Such tables lack part of the clones; where checked against another copy, unresolved V genes explain under half of the gap, and the rest is unexplained. V, J and clone size were drawn from that table, and D and trimming were deduced from the DNA. Within this sample are around 100,000 clones, with 90% of them counted one time only. Jointly, the top ten make up approximately 1.2% of the sample.

This receptor was obtained from an adult in good health. The sample consisted of peripheral blood, taken on day 0 of AZD1222 vaccination. The sequence links TRBV9 to TRBJ1-2, with the D gene call left open. The CDR3 loop reads CASSVGVNYGYTF. The DNA is TGTGCCAGCAGCGTAGGGGTTAACTATGGCTACACCTTC.